The subject of this entry is one T cell receptor beta chain. The record originates from a study of human T cells and chemical hapten exposure. V was cut by 7 bases and J by 6 bases, with 28 bases left in between. Per the germline V gene, CDR1 is MNHEY and CDR2 is SVGAGI. CDR3 length: 17 residues. Time point here: patch test 1, 2 weeks after DPC sensitization. Treatment of the sample: therapeutic diphenylcyclopropenone sensitization with weekly scalp DPC. From the RACE reads, TCRdb called clonotypes with MiXCR, one entry per CDR3 protein. The table has some 350,000 distinct CDR3 sequences, under 8% seen once.

Sequences were derived from whole blood, sampled in connection with sensitization to the hapten diphenylcyclopropenone (DPC). The clonotype comes from a woman under 30 with alopecia areata. Some clones in this sample may be carry-over from other donors' samples. The V and J genes are TRBV6-5 and TRBJ2-7, with a possible D match to TRBD1 (6 bases). CDR3 residues: CASNIDRPASLLGEQYF. DNA of the CDR3: TGTGCCAGCAACATAGACAGGCCCGCGTCCCTTTTGGGCGAGCAGTACTTC.